This T cell receptor (beta chain) comes out of a study of control samples from healthy donors and cancer patients. The sample holds one count of this clone. This table comes from immunoSEQ multiplex PCR, and its TCRdb copy is limited to in-frame clones, with some not included. The table lists 170,000 or so clones, approximately 94% of them singletons, with around 1.3% in the top ten. This TCR derives from a woman aged 18-30 years in good health. Sequenced input: blood.

DNA for the CDR3: TGCGCCAGCAGCCAAGAGGAGCGGATCTCCTACAATGAGCAGTTCTTC. This sequence encodes CASSQEERISYNEQFF. This chain uses TRBV4-3 with TRBJ2-1; D is perhaps TRBD2 (5 bases). Germline V gene lookup returns CDR1 LGHNA and CDR2 YSLEER. V shed 0 bases and J shed 0 bases, with 9 bases lying between them. This CDR3 comprises 16 residues.